This T cell receptor (beta chain) was documented in a study of control samples from healthy donors and cancer patients. The method was immunoSEQ multiplex PCR; TCRdb's version includes in-frame clones alone and lacks a portion of them. Altogether 150,000 or so clones are present, approximately 93% being singletons, with the ten largest covering about 9.3%. The CDR3 totals 16 residues. Germline V gives CDR1 LGHNA, CDR2 YNFKEQ. With 5 bases removed from V and 0 bases from J, the gap between germline ends came to 13 bases. This clone was observed once. Sequencing used blood. The chain recombines TRBV4-2 with TRBJ2-2; weak D call: TRBD1 (5 bases). This clonotype was sampled from a woman aged 40 to 50 in good health. Here the CDR3 DNA reads TGTGCCAGCAGCTCAGGGCCCCCCCCGAACACCGGGGAGCTGTTTTTT. It is translated as CASSSGPPPNTGELFF.